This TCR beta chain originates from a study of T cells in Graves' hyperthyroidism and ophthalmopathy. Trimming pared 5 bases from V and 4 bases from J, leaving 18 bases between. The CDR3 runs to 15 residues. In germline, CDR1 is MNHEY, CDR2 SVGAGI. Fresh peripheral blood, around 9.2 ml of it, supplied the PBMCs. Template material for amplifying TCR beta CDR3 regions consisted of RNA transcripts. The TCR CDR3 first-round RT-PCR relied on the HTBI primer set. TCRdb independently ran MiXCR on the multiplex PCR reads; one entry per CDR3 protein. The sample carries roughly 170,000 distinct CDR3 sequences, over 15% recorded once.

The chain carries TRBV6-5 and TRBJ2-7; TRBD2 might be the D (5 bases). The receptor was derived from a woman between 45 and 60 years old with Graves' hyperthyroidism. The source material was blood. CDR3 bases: TGTGCCAGCAGTCACGAGGCGGACTCGGGGTACGAGCAGTACTTC. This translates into CASSHEADSGYEQYF.